The clone carrying this TCR beta chain has only a few counts. Germline lookup yields CDR1 LGHNA and CDR2 YSLEER. This CDR3 region has 16 residues. The ends were cut back, 3 bases at V and 2 bases at J, with 11 bases in the middle. The second PCR ran roughly 7 to 11 cycles with a sample-barcoded 5' primer and J-beta primers. One entry per CDR3 protein results from TCRdb running MiXCR on the 5' RACE reads. The sample records hundreds of thousands of distinct CDR3 sequences, 35% to 40% being singletons. These data originate in a study of blood T cells in healthy people across ages. The chain couples TRBV4-3 to TRBJ2-6; D possibly corresponds to TRBD1 (6 bases). This sequence originates from a man aged 18 to 29 in good health. Sequenced material: blood. The CDR3 DNA is TGCGCCAGCAGCCAGGAACAGGGCACTGGGGCCAACGTCCTGACTTTC. It yields the protein CASSQEQGTGANVLTF.